This TCR beta chain is drawn from a study of OX40 agonist ivuxolimab in advanced cancers. Points on this clone: Its antigen is unidentified.

Profiled with immunoSEQ multiplex PCR; TCRdb holds only in-frame clones, not every one. The sample records around 83,000 clones, 90% to 95% being singletons. V dropped 6 bases and J dropped 5; count of bases not matched to a gene: 4. Germline V gene data show CDR1 as LNHDA and CDR2 as SQIVND (reference sequence). The CDR3 extends over 13 amino acids. Study results and caveats: Several nonresponders also turned out to have low normalized T-cell clonal expansion. Partial responders receiving 0.1-3.0 mg/kg showed among the lowest clonal expansion.

This sample comprised CD4+ or CD8+ T cells sorted from blood, obtained in a trial of the OX40 agonist ivuxolimab. The chain recombines TRBV19 with TRBJ1-2; 9 nucleotides agree with TRBD1. The source of this sequence is an adult with an advanced solid tumor such as melanoma, head and neck, liver or kidney cancer. DNA of the CDR3: TGTGCCAGTAGCCGGGACAGGGCGTATGGCTACACCTTC. Its translation: CASSRDRAYGYTF. Together with reference TRBV19 and TRBJ1-2, the CDR3 gives the full variable domain: DGGITQSPKYLFRKEGQNVTLSCEQNLNHDAMYWYRQDPGQGLRLIYYSQIVNDFQKGDIAEGYSVSREKKESFPLTVTSAQKNPTAFYLCASSRDRAYGYTFGSGTRLTVV.